This TCR beta chain was captured by sequencing in a study of PD-1 blockade in classical Hodgkin lymphoma. Study summary: Every 2 weeks, patients got 3 mg/kg intravenous nivolumab.

V was clipped by 0 bases and J by 6 bases, with 15 bases between them. The CDR3 covers 15 residues. CDR1 is LGHNA, CDR2 YSLEER, per germline. Time point reported: cycle 4 day 1 (C4D1), after about 6 weeks of nivolumab. Each patient's relapse followed autologous stem cell transplantation, and brentuximab vedotin exposure varied. PBMCs were thawed, and CD8+ T cells were then isolated from them by magnetic negative selection. Repertoires were generated with immunoSEQ multiplex PCR, while TCRdb's copy carries only in-frame clones and drops some. The sample carries several thousand clones, around 66% recorded once. About this clone: Its antigen is not known.

General study results and limits: Diminished baseline TCR diversity has been reported in newly diagnosed patients relative to healthy donors.

The sequence derives from a human donor with classical Hodgkin lymphoma. The input for sequencing was CD8+ T cells from blood, taken before the fourth cycle of nivolumab. This chain joins TRBV4-3 and TRBJ2-7; a weak D match, TRBD1 (6 bases). CDR3 sequence: CASSQEIAGVGEQYF. Here the CDR3 DNA reads TGCGCCAGCAGCCAAGAAATCGCAGGGGTCGGCGAGCAGTACTTC.